The present T cell receptor (beta chain) was sequenced within a study of neurological immune-mediated disorders. In this sample, this clonotype turned up many times. Germline V gene data show CDR1 as ENHRY and CDR2 as SYGVKD. The CDR3 runs to 16 residues. With 0 bases removed from V and 0 bases from J, the gap between germline ends came to 9 bases. Every sequencing run returned over 170 million TCR-beta sequences, which were derived from 15-18 subjects. TCRdb fed the 5' RACE reads into MiXCR, producing one record per CDR3 protein. Of about 58,000 distinct CDR3 sequences in the sample, less than 2.5% were seen once.

The sample taken for sequencing was PBMCs. The chain employs TRBV10-3 and TRBJ2-1; a possible D gene is TRBD1 (5 bases). This sequence was found in a man between 50 and 59 years old with multiple sclerosis. CDR3 loop: CAISESTGRSYNEQFF. In nucleotides, the CDR3 is TGTGCCATCAGTGAGTCTACAGGTCGCTCCTACAATGAGCAGTTCTTC.